This TCR beta chain was captured by sequencing in a study of shared clonotypes between healthy human individuals. After removal of 5 bases from V and 5 bases from J, the junction contained 5 bases not matched to a gene. Germline assignment: CDR1 SEHNR and CDR2 FQNEAQ (reference sequence). The CDR3 has 15 amino acids. Method: immunoSEQ multiplex PCR; TCRdb's copy keeps in-frame clones and lacks some. Of 550,000 to 850,000 clones listed, approximately 77% are singletons. The TCR originated in a woman under 40 in good health. The J gene is TRBJ2-5, the V gene TRBV7-9, with TRBD2 matching 13 bases. Sequencing was performed on memory CD4+ T cells sorted from blood. The subset was: CD45RA-negative fraction. The CDR3, as DNA: TGTGCCAGCAGCGCCGGACTAGCGGGAGATGAGACCCAGTACTTC. Its protein product is CASSAGLAGDETQYF.